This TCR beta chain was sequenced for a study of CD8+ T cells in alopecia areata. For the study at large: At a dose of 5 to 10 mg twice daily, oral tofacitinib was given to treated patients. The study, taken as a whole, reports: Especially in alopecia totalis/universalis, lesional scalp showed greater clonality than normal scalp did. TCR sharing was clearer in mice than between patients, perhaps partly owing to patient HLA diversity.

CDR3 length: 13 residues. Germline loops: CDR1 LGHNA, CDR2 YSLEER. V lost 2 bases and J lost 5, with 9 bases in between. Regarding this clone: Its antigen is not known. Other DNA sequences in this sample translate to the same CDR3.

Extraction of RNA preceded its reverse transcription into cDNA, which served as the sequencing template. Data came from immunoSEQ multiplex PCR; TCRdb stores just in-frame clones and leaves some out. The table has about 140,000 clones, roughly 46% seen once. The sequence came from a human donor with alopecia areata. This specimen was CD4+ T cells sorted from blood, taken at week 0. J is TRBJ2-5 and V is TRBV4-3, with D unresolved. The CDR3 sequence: CASSQRGAETQYF. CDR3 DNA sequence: TGCGCCAGCAGCCAACGCGGTGCGGAGACCCAGTACTTC.